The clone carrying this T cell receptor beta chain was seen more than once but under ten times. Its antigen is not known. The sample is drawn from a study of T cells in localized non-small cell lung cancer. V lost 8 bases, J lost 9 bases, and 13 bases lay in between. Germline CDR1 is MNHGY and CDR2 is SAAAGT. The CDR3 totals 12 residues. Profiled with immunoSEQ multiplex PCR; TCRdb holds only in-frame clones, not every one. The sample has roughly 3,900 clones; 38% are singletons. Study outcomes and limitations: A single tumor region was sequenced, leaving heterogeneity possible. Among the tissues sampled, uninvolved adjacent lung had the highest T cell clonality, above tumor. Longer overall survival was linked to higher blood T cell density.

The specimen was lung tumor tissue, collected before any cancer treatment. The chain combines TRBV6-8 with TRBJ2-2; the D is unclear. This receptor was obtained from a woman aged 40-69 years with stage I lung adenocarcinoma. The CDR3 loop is CASGLLLRELFF. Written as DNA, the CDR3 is TGTGCCAGCGGCCTCCTGCTTCGGGAGCTGTTTTTT.